Presented here are 12 T cell receptor beta chains from one specimen sequenced in a study of CD8 T cell repertoires and HIV-1 epitope variants. Repertoires were generated with immunoSEQ multiplex PCR, while TCRdb's copy carries only in-frame clones and drops some. Among 6,000 to 8,000 clones listed, less than 75% were seen once. These receptors' antigens are unknown. Sequencing was performed on cultured CD8+ T cells derived from PBMCs. These receptors all come from a male donor with HIV.

The chain employs TRBV5-5 and TRBJ1-1; 8 nucleotides agree with TRBD1. Germline V gives CDR1 SGHKS, CDR2 YYEKEE (reference sequence). CDR3 length equals 13 residues. After removal of 0 bases from V and 8 bases from J, the junction contained 3 bases not matched to a gene. CDR3 nucleotides: TGTGCCAGCAGCTTGGCACAGGGGGGGGAAGCTTTCTTT. Protein sequence: CASSLAQGGEAFF.

This chain links TRBV30 with TRBJ2-1; 8 nucleotides align to TRBD2. Unmatched junction bases numbered 8, after V lost 5 bases and J lost 2 bases. The CDR3 extends over 15 amino acids. Germline CDR1 reads GTSNPN; CDR2 reads SVGIG (reference sequence). The CDR3, as DNA: TGTGCCTGGGGTTTTTTCGGGGGGGCCTACAATGAGCAGTTCTTC. Its translation is CAWGFFGGAYNEQFF.

This clone appeared a few times. The chain carries TRBV7-9 and TRBJ1-1; 10 bases are shared with TRBD1. The trim removed 4 bases at V and 5 bases at J, leaving 7 bases unmatched. This CDR3 comprises 15 residues. Looked up from germline, CDR1 is SEHNR and CDR2 is FQNEAQ (reference sequence). In DNA form, the CDR3 reads TGTGCCAGCAGCTCTCCGGGACAGGGGAATACTGAAGCTTTCTTT. This sequence encodes CASSSPGQGNTEAFF.

The rearrangement joins TRBV6-1 to TRBJ2-3, with 7 bases identical to TRBD2. Germline assignment: CDR1 MNHNS and CDR2 SASEGT. The CDR3 contains 15 residues. The junction had 4 bases not matched to a gene; V was cut back by 2 bases and J by 2 bases. The CDR3 protein is CASSELAVITDTQYF. CDR3 DNA sequence: TGTGCCAGCAGTGAACTAGCGGTAATCACAGATACGCAGTATTTT.

The chain combines TRBV7-9 with TRBJ1-2; D is unclear. In germline, CDR1 is SEHNR, CDR2 FQNEAQ (reference sequence). This CDR3 comprises 13 residues. The V end lost 6 bases, the J end lost 3 bases, and 11 bases lay between the germline ends. CDR3 in DNA: TGTGCCAGCAGATACGAGTCCGACTATGGCTACACCTTC. Translated: CASRYESDYGYTF.

This clone qualifies as medium-sized. V and J are TRBV7-8 and TRBJ2-3; D not certain. From germline, CDR1 is SGHVS and CDR2 FQNEAQ. This CDR3 has 14 amino acids. V lost 0 bases to trimming and J lost 5 bases, with 9 bases between them. For the CDR3, the DNA is TGTGCCAGCAGCTTAGCGAGCGTTGGAGATACGCAGTATTTT. This codes for CASSLASVGDTQYF.

The CDR3 loop is CATSREGVATNEKLFF. The CDR3 DNA sequence: TGTGCCACCAGCAGAGAGGGCGTCGCAACTAATGAAAAACTGTTTTTT. The chain joins TRBV15 to TRBJ1-4; D uncertain. Trimming removed 0 bases from V and 0 bases from J, with 8 bases in between. The CDR3 runs 16 residues. CDR1 and CDR2 (germline): LNHNV, YYDKDF (reference sequence).

Only a few counts were recorded for this clone. The chain joins TRBV2 to TRBJ1-1, with D unresolved. CDR1 is SNHLY and CDR2 is FYNNEI in the germline V gene. Deletions cut 7 bases from V and 5 bases from J, with 11 bases between. The CDR3 sequence is 12 residues long. CDR3 region: CASNEGGTEAFF. CDR3 in DNA: TGTGCCAGCAATGAGGGAGGGACTGAAGCTTTCTTT.

The rearrangement uses TRBV19 and TRBJ1-1; perhaps TRBD1 as D (5 bases). This CDR3 is built from 13 residues. With 5 bases removed from V and 3 bases from J, the gap between germline ends came to 10 bases. Germline V gene data show CDR1 as LNHDA and CDR2 as SQIVND (reference sequence). The CDR3 DNA reads TGTGCCAGTAGTCCCAGGGTTGACACTGAAGCTTTCTTT. Its protein is CASSPRVDTEAFF.

The chain recombines TRBV7-2 with TRBJ1-1; the D is unclear. This CDR3 is 11 amino acids long. V lost 7 bases and J 11 bases, leaving 14 bases between the germline ends. Germline V gene data show CDR1 as SGHTA and CDR2 as FQGNSA. The CDR3 spells CASKETLQAFF. The CDR3 bases are TGTGCCAGCAAGGAGACCCTCCAGGCTTTCTTT.

V gene TRBV5-1 combines with J gene TRBJ2-5; 11 bases map to TRBD2. The CDR3 spans 16 residues. CDR1 and CDR2 (germline): SGHRS, YFSETQ. J lost 4 bases, V lost 5 bases, and 10 bases had no gene match. The CDR3: CASRTSGGAVRETQYF. The CDR3 DNA reads TGCGCCAGCAGAACTAGCGGGGGAGCCGTAAGAGAGACCCAGTACTTC.

This rearrangement joins TRBV11-3 to TRBJ2-1; TRBD2 matches at 8 bases. CDR1 is SGHNT and CDR2 is YENEEA in the germline V gene. CDR3 length equals 15 residues. V was clipped by 3 bases and J by 4 bases; unmatched bases: 5. CDR3 DNA: TGTGCCAGCAGCTTCAGAAGCGGGAGTTACAATGAGCAGTTCTTC. Protein product: CASSFRSGSYNEQFF. Full variable domain (outside the CDR3, taken from reference TRBV11-3 and TRBJ2-1): EAGVVQSPRYKIIEKKQPVAFWCNPISGHNTLYWYLQNLGQGPELLIRYENEEAVDDSQLPKDRFSAERLKGVDSTLKIQPAELGDSAVYLCASSFRSGSYNEQFFGPGTRLTVL.